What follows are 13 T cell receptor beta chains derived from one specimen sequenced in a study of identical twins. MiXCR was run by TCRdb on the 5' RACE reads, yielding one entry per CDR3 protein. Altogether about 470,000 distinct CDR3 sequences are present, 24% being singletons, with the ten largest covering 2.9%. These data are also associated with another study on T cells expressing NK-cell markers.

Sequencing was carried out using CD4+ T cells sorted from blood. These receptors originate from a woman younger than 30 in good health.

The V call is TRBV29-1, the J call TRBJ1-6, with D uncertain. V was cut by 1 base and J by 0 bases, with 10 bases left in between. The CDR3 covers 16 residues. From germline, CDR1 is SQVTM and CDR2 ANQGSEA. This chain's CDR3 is CSVEGDFSSYNSPLHF. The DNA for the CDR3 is TGCAGCGTTGAAGGAGACTTCAGCTCCTATAATTCACCCCTCCACTTT.

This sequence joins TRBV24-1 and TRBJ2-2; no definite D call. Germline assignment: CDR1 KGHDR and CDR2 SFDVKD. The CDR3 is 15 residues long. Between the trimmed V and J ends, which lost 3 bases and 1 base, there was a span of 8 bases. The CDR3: CATSDPGGNTGELFF. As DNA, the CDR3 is TGTGCCACCAGTGATCCCGGCGGGAACACCGGGGAGCTGTTTTTT.

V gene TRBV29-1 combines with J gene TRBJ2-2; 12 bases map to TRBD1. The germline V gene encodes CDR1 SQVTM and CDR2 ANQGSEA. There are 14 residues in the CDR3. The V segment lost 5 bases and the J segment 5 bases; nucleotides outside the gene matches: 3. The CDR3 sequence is CSVRDRGRTGELFF. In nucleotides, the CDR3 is TGCAGCGTTAGGGACAGGGGGCGAACCGGGGAGCTGTTTTTT.

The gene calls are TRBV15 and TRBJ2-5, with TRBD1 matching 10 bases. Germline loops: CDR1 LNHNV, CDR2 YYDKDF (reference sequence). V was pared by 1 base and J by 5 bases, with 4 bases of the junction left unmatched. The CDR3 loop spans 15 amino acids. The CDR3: CATSRVTGGVETQYF. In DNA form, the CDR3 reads TGTGCCACCAGCAGAGTGACAGGGGGCGTGGAGACCCAGTACTTC.

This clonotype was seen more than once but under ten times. The CDR3 loop is CASSSRDIPAGANVLTF. The CDR3, as DNA: TGTGCCAGCAGCTCCCGGGACATTCCTGCGGGGGCCAACGTCCTGACTTTC. The chain couples TRBV5-6 to TRBJ2-6; tentatively, D is TRBD1 (6 bases). V was pared by 3 bases and J by 4 bases, with 17 bases between. CDR1 and CDR2 (germline): SGHDT, YYEEEE. This CDR3 comprises 17 residues. Full variable domain (remainder filled in from reference TRBV5-6 and TRBJ2-6): DAGVTQSPTHLIKTRGQQVTLRCSPKSGHDTVSWYQQALGQGPQFIFQYYEEEERQRGNFPDRFSGHQFPNYSSELNVNALLLGDSALYLCASSSRDIPAGANVLTFGAGSRLTVL.

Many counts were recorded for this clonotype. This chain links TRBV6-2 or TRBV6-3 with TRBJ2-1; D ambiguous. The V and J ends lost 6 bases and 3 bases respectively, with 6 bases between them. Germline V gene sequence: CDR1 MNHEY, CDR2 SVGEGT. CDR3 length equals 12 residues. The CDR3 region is CASRRSYNEQFF. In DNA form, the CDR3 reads TGTGCCAGCAGGAGAAGCTACAATGAGCAGTTCTTC.

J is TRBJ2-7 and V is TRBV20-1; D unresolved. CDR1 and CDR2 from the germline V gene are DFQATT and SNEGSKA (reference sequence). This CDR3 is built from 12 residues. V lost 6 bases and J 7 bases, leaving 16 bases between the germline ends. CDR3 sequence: CSANSQGREQYF. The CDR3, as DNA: TGCAGTGCCAATTCTCAAGGGCGAGAGCAGTACTTC.

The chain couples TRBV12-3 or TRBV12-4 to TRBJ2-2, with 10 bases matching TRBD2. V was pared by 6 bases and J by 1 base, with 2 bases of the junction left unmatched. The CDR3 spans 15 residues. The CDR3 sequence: CASRLAGKNTGELFF. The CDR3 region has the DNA TGTGCCAGCAGACTAGCGGGAAAGAACACCGGGGAGCTGTTTTTT.

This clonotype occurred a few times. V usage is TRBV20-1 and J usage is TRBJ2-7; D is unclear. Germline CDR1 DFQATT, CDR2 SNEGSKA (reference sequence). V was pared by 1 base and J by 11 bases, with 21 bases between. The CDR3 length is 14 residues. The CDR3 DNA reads TGCAGTGCTAGAGGTCGGGCAGCCTTGTATTCCGAGTACTTC. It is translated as CSARGRAALYSEYF.

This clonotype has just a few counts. The CDR3 reads CATSDPQGPYNEQFF. The CDR3 coding sequence is TGTGCCACCAGTGATCCCCAGGGCCCCTACAATGAGCAGTTCTTC. The chain is built from TRBV24-1 and TRBJ2-1; a weak D match, TRBD1 (5 bases). V lost 3 bases and J 2 bases, leaving 10 bases between the germline ends. The CDR3 has 15 amino acids. Germline CDR1 and CDR2: KGHDR and SFDVKD.

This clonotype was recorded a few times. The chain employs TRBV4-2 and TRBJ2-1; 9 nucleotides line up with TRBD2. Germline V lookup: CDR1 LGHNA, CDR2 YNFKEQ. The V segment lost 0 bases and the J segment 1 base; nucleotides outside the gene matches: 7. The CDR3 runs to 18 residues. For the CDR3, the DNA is TGTGCCAGCAGCCAAGATGGAAGCGGGGGGTTGTCCTACAATGAGCAGTTCTTC. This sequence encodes CASSQDGSGGLSYNEQFF.

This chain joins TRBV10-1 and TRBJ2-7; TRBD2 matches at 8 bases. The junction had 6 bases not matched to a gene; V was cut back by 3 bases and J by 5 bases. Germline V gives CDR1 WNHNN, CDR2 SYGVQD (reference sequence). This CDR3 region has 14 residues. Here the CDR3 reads CASSDAGRADEQYF. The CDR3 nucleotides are TGCGCCAGCAGTGACGCCGGGAGGGCCGACGAGCAGTACTTC.

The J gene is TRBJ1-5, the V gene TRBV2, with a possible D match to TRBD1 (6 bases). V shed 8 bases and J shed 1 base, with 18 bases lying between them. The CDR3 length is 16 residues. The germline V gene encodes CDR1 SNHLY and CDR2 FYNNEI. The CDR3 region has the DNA TGTGCCAGCGAGGGGCAGGGGTTGGCCAGCAATCAGCCCCAGCATTTT. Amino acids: CASEGQGLASNQPQHF.